A selection of T cell receptor beta chains follows, all from one sample in a study of T-cell reconstitution after alpha-beta-depleted transplantation in children. TCRdb re-called the PCR reads with MiXCR, one entry per CDR3 protein. Of roughly 300,000 distinct CDR3 sequences in the sample, 9% to 12% were seen once. This specimen consisted of PBMCs from the stem cell graft donor, obtained from the stem cell graft. The receptors derive from a human donor who donated a stem cell graft to a child with acute lymphoblastic leukemia. Both conserved end residues are part of each CDR3. The D gene is left open where the match is weak. The size entry is marked missing in some rows and otherwise reads once, few, many or a size class.

size	D	V	J	DNA	CDR3
few	TRBD2	TRBV30	TRBJ2-3	TGTGCCATTCTAGCGGGAGAGTGGAGTACGCAGTATTTT	CAILAGEWSTQYF
many	TRBD2	TRBV5-1	TRBJ2-1	TGCGCCAGCAGCTTGGCCGGCGGGAGTAACCTGAATGAGCAGTTCTTC	CASSLAGGSNLNEQFF
many	NA	TRBV9	TRBJ2-5	TGTGCCAGCAGCGTAGAAACAGGGCGTCAAGAGACCCAGTACTTC	CASSVETGRQETQYF
few	TRBD1	TRBV4-3	TRBJ2-3	TGCGCCAGCAGCCATCTCCGGGGGACAGGGCGAACAGATACGCAGTATTTT	CASSHLRGTGRTDTQYF
NA	NA	TRBV19	TRBJ2-2	TGTGCCAGTAGTGAAGCGGGACAAACCGGGGAGCTGTTTTTT	CASSEAGQTGELFF
NA	TRBD2	TRBV4-3	TRBJ2-3	TGCGCCAGCAGCCAAGAACTAGCGGGAGGGCCCACAGATACGCAGTATTTT	CASSQELAGGPTDTQYF
few	TRBD2	TRBV6-2/TRBV6-3	TRBJ2-3	TGTGCCAGCAGTTATCCGATTGGACTAGCGGAGGGGGTGGCCCCAGATACGCAGTATTTT	CASSYPIGLAEGVAPDTQYF
NA	TRBD1	TRBV5-1	TRBJ1-1	TGCGCCACCCAAAGGGACAGGGGACCCCACGCTGAAGCTTTCTTT	CATQRDRGPHAEAFF
few	TRBD1	TRBV20-1	TRBJ2-2	TGCAGTGCTGCCCCTTTCGGGACAGCTGGGAACACCGGGGAGCTGTTTTTT	CSAAPFGTAGNTGELFF
many	NA	TRBV30	TRBJ2-5	TGTGCCTGGGGGCTTAGGGCGGAGACCCAGTACTTC	CAWGLRAETQYF
NA	TRBD2	TRBV5-1	TRBJ2-3	TGCGCCAGCAGCTTGGCCGAAGGGGCTGCGGGAGCAGATACGCAGTATTTT	CASSLAEGAAGADTQYF
few	TRBD1	TRBV28	TRBJ1-5	TGTGCCAGCAGCACTCACAAATGGGTGGACAGGGGGCGTCGTAGCAATCAGCCCCAGCATTTT	CASSTHKWVDRGRRSNQPQHF
NA	TRBD2	TRBV5-8	TRBJ2-2	TGTGCCAGCAGCTCGGGATTAGCGGGAGTAGGAACCGGGGAGCTGTTTTTT	CASSSGLAGVGTGELFF
NA	TRBD1	TRBV2	TRBJ2-1	TGTGCCAGCAAACAGGGGACAGGGGTATCTGAGCAGTTCTTC	CASKQGTGVSEQFF
NA	NA	TRBV5-1	TRBJ1-2	TGCGCCAGCAGCTTACTGGGAGAAGGAGATGGCTACACCTTC	CASSLLGEGDGYTF
few	NA	TRBV11-2	TRBJ2-3	TGTGCCAGCAGCTTAGGGTGGCGGGTTTCAGATACGCAGTATTTT	CASSLGWRVSDTQYF
few	TRBD1	TRBV12-3/TRBV12-4	TRBJ1-5	TGTGCCAGCAGTTTAATGTTCCTCGGGACAGGGAATCAGCCCCAGCATTTT	CASSLMFLGTGNQPQHF
NA	NA	TRBV20-1	TRBJ2-1	TGCAGTGCTTCGGGCAACTACAATGAGCAGTTCTTC	CSASGNYNEQFF
few	TRBD1	TRBV5-1	TRBJ2-2	TGCGCCAGCACCGGGACAGCCAGATTTGGGGGCACCGGGGAGCTGTTTTTT	CASTGTARFGGTGELFF
few	TRBD2	TRBV7-2	TRBJ2-7	TGTGCCAGCAGCTGGGGACTAGCGGTCTCCTACGAGCAGTACTTC	CASSWGLAVSYEQYF
NA	TRBD2	TRBV5-1	TRBJ2-3	TGCGCCAGCAGCTTGATAGCGGGAGTTAGGAATACGCAGTATTTT	CASSLIAGVRNTQYF
many	TRBD1	TRBV20-1	TRBJ1-6	TGCAGTGGGTCGGACAGGGTTGATTCACCCCTCCACTTT	CSGSDRVDSPLHF
few	NA	TRBV12-3/TRBV12-4	TRBJ1-2	TGTGCCAGCACCAACCCAGGGAAAGGCTACACCTTC	CASTNPGKGYTF
NA	TRBD2	TRBV9	TRBJ2-3	TGTGCCAGCAGCGAAATGACTAGCGGGAGGTTCACAGATACGCAGTATTTT	CASSEMTSGRFTDTQYF
NA	NA	TRBV30	TRBJ2-2	TGTGCCTGGAGTGTAGGGGACACCGGGGAGCTGTTTTTT	CAWSVGDTGELFF
few	NA	TRBV5-6	TRBJ2-2	TGTGCCAGCAGCTCTTTGACAGAGGCGAACACCGGGGAGCTGTTTTTT	CASSSLTEANTGELFF
few	NA	TRBV9	TRBJ2-7	TGTGCCAGCAGCCCTACGACTGGCCCAGGGGAGCAGTACTTC	CASSPTTGPGEQYF
few	NA	TRBV30	TRBJ1-1	TGTGCCTGGAGTGTCTCGGTTGCAGTTGAAGCTTTCTTT	CAWSVSVAVEAFF